A single sample gave rise to the 19 T cell receptor beta chains below, sequenced in a study of cytomegalovirus exposure and HLA in healthy donors. Both 60 Vbeta primers and 13 Jbeta primers went into the PCR. Measured with immunoSEQ multiplex PCR; TCRdb has only the in-frame clones, and not every one. The repertoire has some 270,000 clones, around 90% of them found once; the top ten carry 1.7%. Sequencing was performed on PBMCs. The receptor set was obtained from a girl under 10 years old in good health and CMV-seronegative.

This chain connects TRBV5-4 to TRBJ2-1; the match to TRBD2 covers 8 bases. CDR1 SGHNT and CDR2 YYREEE come from the germline V gene (reference sequence). The V segment lost 4 bases and the J segment 3 bases; nucleotides outside the gene matches: 6. This CDR3 contains 15 residues. CDR3 amino acids: CASSPGLENYNEQFF. The CDR3 DNA sequence: TGTGCCAGCAGCCCGGGACTAGAAAACTACAATGAGCAGTTCTTC.

The V and J genes are TRBV30 and TRBJ1-1; maybe TRBD1 (5 bases). The CDR3 has 13 residues. The germline V and J ends were trimmed by 3 bases and 2 bases, with 10 bases remaining between them. Germline V gene lookup returns CDR1 GTSNPN and CDR2 SVGIG (reference sequence). The CDR3, as DNA: TGTGCCTGGAGCGCAGGGCATAACACTGAAGCTTTCTTT. It yields the protein CAWSAGHNTEAFF.

The chain couples TRBV27 to TRBJ2-5; 13 bases agree with TRBD2. The J segment lost 3 bases and the V segment lost 0 bases, leaving 13 bases of the junction unmatched. Germline CDR1 reads MNHEY; CDR2 reads SMNVEV (reference sequence). The CDR3 loop spans 20 amino acids. The CDR3 nucleotides are TGTGCCAGCAGTTTATCGAAGCGGCGTGTAGGGACTAGCGGGGAAGAGACCCAGTACTTC. This codes for CASSLSKRRVGTSGEETQYF.

This chain joins TRBV5-8 and TRBJ1-2; 9 nucleotides line up with TRBD1. V shed 4 bases, J shed 8 bases, and the junction held 9 bases outside the gene matches. The CDR3 length is 14 residues. Germline V CDR1 and CDR2: SGHTS, YDEGEE. The CDR3 sequence: CASSHGTGRKGYTF. CDR3 nucleotides: TGTGCCAGCAGCCACGGGACAGGGCGGAAGGGCTACACCTTC.

The chain has TRBV6-1 and TRBJ2-1; 9 bases are a match to TRBD2. This CDR3 has 14 amino acids. The germline V gene encodes CDR1 MNHNS and CDR2 SASEGT. Trimming removed 10 bases from V and 2 bases from J; junction bases left unmatched: 6. Here the CDR3 DNA reads TGTGCCACCTTAGCGGGAGAGACCTACAATGAGCAGTTCTTC. Translated, it gives CATLAGETYNEQFF.

This clone showed up just once. The V and J genes are TRBV11-1 and TRBJ1-6; TRBD1 might be the D (6 bases). Trimming shortened V by 4 bases and J by 5 bases, and 15 bases separated the two germline ends. This CDR3 comprises 16 residues. Germline lookup yields CDR1 SGHAT and CDR2 FQDESV (reference sequence). The CDR3 region has the DNA TGTGCCAGCAGCTCTAGCAAAACAGGGAATAATTCACCCCTCCACTTT. Translation: CASSSSKTGNNSPLHF.

The chain is built from TRBV7-2 and TRBJ2-3; weak D call: TRBD2 (6 bases). Germline V gene data show CDR1 as SGHTA and CDR2 as FQGNSA. The length of the CDR3 is 16 residues. Trimming removed 5 bases at V and 5 bases at J, with 20 bases between. The CDR3 DNA is TGTGCCAGCAGCCCGCGGGGACGCGTGGGTGAAGATACGCAGTATTTT. It translates to CASSPRGRVGEDTQYF.

The chain carries TRBV28 and TRBJ1-5, with TRBD1 matching over 7 bases. The CDR3 has 15 amino acids. From germline, CDR1 is MDHEN and CDR2 SYDVKM. J gave up 6 bases and V 1 base, and 6 bases lay outside the gene matches. The CDR3 is CASSLSGAGGQPQHF. CDR3 DNA sequence: TGTGCCAGCAGTTTATCCGGGGCAGGGGGTCAGCCCCAGCATTTT.

The chain recombines TRBV27 with TRBJ1-2; 8 nucleotides agree with TRBD1. Germline values: CDR1 MNHEY, CDR2 SMNVEV (reference sequence). The V segment lost 6 bases and the J segment 2 bases; nucleotides outside the gene matches: 14. This CDR3 spans 17 amino acids. The CDR3 region is CASRSPTDRVENYGYTF. As DNA, the CDR3 is TGTGCCAGCAGATCCCCAACGGACAGGGTTGAGAACTATGGCTACACCTTC.

V gene TRBV30 combines with J gene TRBJ2-7; the match to TRBD1 covers 9 bases. The CDR3 loop spans 17 amino acids. V dropped 3 bases and J dropped 0; count of bases not matched to a gene: 12. Germline loops: CDR1 GTSNPN, CDR2 SVGIG (reference sequence). CDR3 residues: CAWRADRGLAFSYEQYF. CDR3 coding DNA: TGTGCCTGGAGGGCGGACAGGGGTTTGGCCTTCTCCTACGAGCAGTACTTC.

This sequence joins TRBV13 and TRBJ2-3; 7 positions agree with TRBD1. The CDR3 covers 15 residues. Trimming at V came to 1 base and at J to 6 bases, leaving 7 bases not matched to a gene. From germline, CDR1 is PRHDT and CDR2 FYEKMQ (reference sequence). DNA for the CDR3: TGTGCCAGCAGCTTAGCCGCACAGGGGTGGGATACGCAGTATTTT. This encodes CASSLAAQGWDTQYF. Full variable domain (rest looked up from reference TRBV13 and TRBJ2-3): AAGVIQSPRHLIKEKRETATLKCYPIPRHDTVYWYQQGPGQDPQFLISFYEKMQSDKGSIPDRFSAQQFSDYHSELNMSSLELGDSALYFCASSLAAQGWDTQYFGPGTRLTVL.

In DNA, the CDR3 is TGTGCCAGCAGTGAAATGAGGGGGCTTTTGGTTCAGCCCCAGCATTTT. It translates to CASSEMRGLLVQPQHF. The chain uses TRBV6-1 and TRBJ1-5; 7 bases line up with TRBD1. The CDR3 runs to 16 residues. Looked up from germline, CDR1 is MNHNS and CDR2 is SASEGT. The V segment lost 2 bases and the J segment 6 bases; nucleotides outside the gene matches: 10.

The chain is built from TRBV5-1 and TRBJ2-5; 7 nucleotides match TRBD2. The CDR3 is 16 amino acids. Germline V gene lookup returns CDR1 SGHRS and CDR2 YFSETQ. V lost 5 bases to trimming and J lost 1 base; unmatched junction nucleotides: 11. CDR3 in DNA: TGCGCCAGCAGGGGGGGAGCTAGCGGCCTCCAAGAGACCCAGTACTTC. This gives the protein CASRGGASGLQETQYF.

The V gene is TRBV5-1, the J gene TRBJ1-1; 7 nucleotides line up with TRBD1. Looked up from germline, CDR1 is SGHRS and CDR2 is YFSETQ. Germline trimming cut 7 bases from V and 2 bases from J; bases unmatched to any gene: 8. CDR3 length: 14 amino acids. The CDR3: CASGLRGTNTEAFF. The DNA for the CDR3 is TGCGCCAGCGGCCTCAGGGGGACCAACACTGAAGCTTTCTTT.

V is TRBV6-5 and J is TRBJ2-5; 9 nucleotides agree with TRBD1. Trimming took 5 bases from V and 3 from J; bases not matched to a gene: 4. CDR1 is MNHEY and CDR2 is SVGAGI in the germline V gene. This CDR3 has 14 residues. The chain's CDR3 is CASSETGGEETQYF. Here the CDR3 DNA reads TGTGCCAGCAGTGAGACAGGGGGAGAAGAGACCCAGTACTTC.

The chain employs TRBV27 and TRBJ2-1; 7 bases align to TRBD2. Losses at the gene ends were 7 bases for V and 4 bases for J; bases not matched to a gene: 13. CDR3 length equals 16 residues. Germline CDR1 MNHEY, CDR2 SMNVEV (reference sequence). The CDR3 region has the DNA TGTGCCAGCATTGAGTTCACTAGCGAAGAATACAATGAGCAGTTCTTC. This sequence encodes CASIEFTSEEYNEQFF.

V is TRBV7-2 and J is TRBJ1-5; possible D gene TRBD1, 5 bases. CDR1 SGHTA and CDR2 FQGNSA come from the germline V gene. The CDR3 is 14 residues long. Between the trimmed V and J ends, which lost 6 bases and 6 bases, there was a span of 15 bases. The CDR3 bases are TGTGCCAGCAGAATAGACCAGGGTACTCAGCCCCAGCATTTT. This codes for CASRIDQGTQPQHF.

The CDR3 loop reads CSVAWTGGDYGYTF. CDR3 nucleotides: TGCAGCGTTGCGTGGACAGGGGGGGACTATGGCTACACCTTC. The gene calls are TRBV29-1 and TRBJ1-2; 10 bases are a match to TRBD1. Germline V gene lookup returns CDR1 SQVTM and CDR2 ANQGSEA. Trimming removed 4 bases from V and 3 bases from J; junction bases left unmatched: 5. The length of the CDR3 is 14 residues.

Concerning this clone: The junction departs from the called germline gene at one end, perhaps through a read error. The rearrangement joins TRBV10-3 to TRBJ1-1; D is undetermined. Germline CDR1 ENHRY, CDR2 SYGVKD. The CDR3 is made up of 14 amino acids. Here the CDR3 DNA reads TGTGCCATCAGGGAGGGCGGCGTGAATACTGAAGCTTTCTTT. As protein: CAIREGGVNTEAFF.